The T cell receptor beta chain described here comes from a study of brain T cells in children with intractable seizures. Germline values: CDR1 GTSNPN, CDR2 SVGIG (reference sequence). Trimming took 2 bases from V and 4 from J, leaving 5 bases between them. This CDR3 is 11 amino acids long. Here immunoSEQ multiplex PCR was the method, and the copy in TCRdb shows in-frame clones only, minus some. Found here are around 80,000 clones, roughly 89% of them singletons; the top ten hold 24%. The sequences come from peripheral blood, collected at surgery. The chain uses TRBV30 and TRBJ2-5; D unclear. This receptor was taken from a girl aged 2 to 10 with Rasmussen encephalitis and intractable seizures. CDR3 in amino acids: CAWSLLETQYF. DNA of the CDR3: TGTGCCTGGAGTTTACTAGAGACCCAGTACTTC.